This T cell receptor beta chain came from a study of tumor-infiltrating lymphocytes in oesophageal squamous cell carcinoma. To note about this clonotype: The junction and the germline gene differ at one end; a read error may be behind it.

The CDR3 length is 17 residues. Germline assignment: CDR1 SGHRS and CDR2 YFSETQ. TCRdb redid the calling of the PCR reads with MiXCR, one entry per CDR3 protein. The data hold about 21,000 distinct CDR3 sequences, with around two fifths observed a single time. The sequenced sample consisted of esophageal tumor tissue. The clonotype comes from a male donor with esophageal squamous cell carcinoma. The chain links TRBV5-1 to TRBJ2-5; 9 bases agree with TRBD1. The CDR3 DNA reads TGCGCCAGCAGCCCGGGACCGGGACAGGGCGGATCGTCACCCCTCCAATTC. It codes for CASSPGPGQGGSSPLQF.